These 7 T cell receptor beta chains were all obtained from the same sample, sequenced in a study of blood T cell repertoires in COVID-19. Sequencing used immunoSEQ multiplex PCR; TCRdb keeps in-frame clones, though not all of them. The sample consists of about 54,000 clones, 91% of them appearing once. Specimen: peripheral blood. The receptor source for this set is a woman aged 60-75 years with active or convalescent COVID-19.

This clone was seen a single time. V gene TRBV11-2 combines with J gene TRBJ2-3, with 7 nucleotides matching TRBD2. CDR1 is SGHAT and CDR2 is FQNNGV in the germline V gene. This CDR3 has 16 residues. The junction had 6 bases not matched to a gene; V was cut back by 2 bases and J by 1 base. The CDR3 spells CASSLFHRGGTDTQYF. Written as DNA, the CDR3 is TGTGCCAGCAGCTTATTCCACCGGGGGGGCACAGATACGCAGTATTTT.

Concerning this clone itself: The junction shows a germline mismatch at one end, possibly a read error. The gene calls are TRBV29-1 and TRBJ1-5, with 7 bases that match TRBD1. Germline CDR1 SQVTM, CDR2 ANQGSEA. CDR3 length: 12 amino acids. CDR3 protein: CATGTVNQPQHF. CDR3 in DNA: TGTGCTACCGGGACAGTTAATCAGCCCCAGCATTTT.

The gene calls are TRBV19 and TRBJ1-1; D possibly corresponds to TRBD1 (6 bases). The CDR3 is made up of 13 amino acids. V lost 3 bases and J lost 4, with 9 bases in between. The V gene's germline CDR1 is LNHDA and CDR2 SQIVND (reference sequence). The CDR3 loop reads CASSIQGPTEAFF. DNA of the CDR3: TGTGCCAGTAGTATTCAGGGGCCCACTGAAGCTTTCTTT.

The rearrangement joins TRBV25-1 to TRBJ1-1; the D gene is possibly TRBD1 (6 bases). There are 14 residues in the CDR3. V was cut by 7 bases and J by 4 bases, with 16 bases left in between. CDR1 and CDR2 (germline): MGHDK, SYGVNS. The CDR3 spells CASTERGAGTEAFF. In DNA form, the CDR3 reads TGTGCCAGCACCGAACGGGGGGCGGGCACTGAAGCTTTCTTT. Full variable domain (missing parts from reference TRBV25-1 and TRBJ1-1): EADIYQTPRYLVIGTGKKITLECSQTMGHDKMYWYQQDPGMELHLIHYSYGVNSTEKGDLSSESTVSRIRTEHFPLTLESARPSHTSQYLCASTERGAGTEAFFGQGTRLTVV.

The chain joins TRBV7-8 to TRBJ1-3, with D maybe TRBD1 (6 bases). V gave up 0 bases and J gave up 0 bases, with 15 bases separating them. Germline assignment: CDR1 SGHVS and CDR2 FQNEAQ. The CDR3 covers 18 residues. CDR3 sequence (DNA): TGTGCCAGCAGCTTAGCCTACTTAACAGGGTCCTCTGGAAACACCATATATTTT. Protein sequence: CASSLAYLTGSSGNTIYF.

Written as DNA, the CDR3 is TGTGCCAGCAGTTTTATAACGGGATCCTACGAGCAGTACTTC. This encodes CASSFITGSYEQYF. The V and J genes are TRBV27 and TRBJ2-7; a possible D gene is TRBD2 (5 bases). The V gene's germline CDR1 is MNHEY and CDR2 SMNVEV (reference sequence). The germline V and J ends were trimmed by 3 bases and 1 base, with 10 bases remaining between them. The CDR3 is made up of 14 amino acids.

The chain couples TRBV19 to TRBJ2-2; TRBD2 is a possible D gene (6 bases). From germline, CDR1 is LNHDA and CDR2 SQIVND (reference sequence). The CDR3 is 17 amino acids. V dropped 3 bases and J dropped 7 bases, with 21 bases sitting between them. Here the CDR3 DNA reads TGTGCCAGTAGTATCCTTCGCGGGGCGCGCCCCGGCGGGGAGCTGTTTTTT. This translates into CASSILRGARPGGELFF.